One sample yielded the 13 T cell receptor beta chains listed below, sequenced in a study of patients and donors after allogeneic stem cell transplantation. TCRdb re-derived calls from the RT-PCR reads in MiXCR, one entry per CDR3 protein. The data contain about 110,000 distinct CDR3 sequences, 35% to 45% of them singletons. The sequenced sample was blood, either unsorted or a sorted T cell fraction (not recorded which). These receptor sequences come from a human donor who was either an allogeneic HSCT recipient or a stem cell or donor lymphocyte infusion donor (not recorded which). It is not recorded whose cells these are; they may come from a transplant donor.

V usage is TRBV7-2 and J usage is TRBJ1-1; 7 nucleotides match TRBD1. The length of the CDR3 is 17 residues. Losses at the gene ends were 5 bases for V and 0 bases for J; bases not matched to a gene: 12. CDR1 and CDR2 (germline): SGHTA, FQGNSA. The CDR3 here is CASSTRTGGTMNTEAFF. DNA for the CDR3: TGTGCCAGCAGCACCAGGACAGGCGGGACCATGAACACTGAAGCTTTCTTT.

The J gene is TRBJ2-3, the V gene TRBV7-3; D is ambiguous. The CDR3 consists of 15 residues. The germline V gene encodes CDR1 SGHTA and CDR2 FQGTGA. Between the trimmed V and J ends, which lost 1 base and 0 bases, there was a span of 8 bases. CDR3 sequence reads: CASSLNPTSTDTQYF. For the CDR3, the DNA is TGTGCCAGCAGCTTAAACCCTACCAGCACAGATACGCAGTATTTT.

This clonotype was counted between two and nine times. The CDR3 nucleotides are TGCAGCGTTCTGACGGATACTTTGGGTCAGCCCCAGCATTTT. Translating gives CSVLTDTLGQPQHF. The genes are TRBV29-1 and TRBJ1-5; D remains unclear. Trimming removed 5 bases from V and 6 bases from J, with 17 bases in between. The CDR3 has 14 residues. CDR1 SQVTM and CDR2 ANQGSEA come from the germline V gene.

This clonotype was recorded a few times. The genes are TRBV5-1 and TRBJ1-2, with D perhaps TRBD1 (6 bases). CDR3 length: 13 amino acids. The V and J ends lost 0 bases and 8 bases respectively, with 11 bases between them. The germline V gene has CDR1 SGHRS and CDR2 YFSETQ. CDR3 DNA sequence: TGCGCCAGCAGCTTGGTACAGGGAGGAGGCTACACCTTC. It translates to CASSLVQGGGYTF.

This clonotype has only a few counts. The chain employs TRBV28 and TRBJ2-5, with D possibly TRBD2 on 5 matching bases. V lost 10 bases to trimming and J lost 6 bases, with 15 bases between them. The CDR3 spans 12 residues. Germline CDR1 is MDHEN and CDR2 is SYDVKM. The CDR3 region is CAISQRRKTQYF. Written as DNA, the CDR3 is TGTGCCATCTCTCAGAGGAGGAAGACCCAGTACTTC.

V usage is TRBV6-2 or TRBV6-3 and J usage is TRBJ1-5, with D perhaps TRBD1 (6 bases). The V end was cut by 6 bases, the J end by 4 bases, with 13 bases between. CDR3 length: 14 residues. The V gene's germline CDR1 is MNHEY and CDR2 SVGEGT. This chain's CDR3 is CASRNQGINQPQHF. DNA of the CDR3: TGTGCCAGCAGAAACCAGGGGATAAATCAGCCCCAGCATTTT.

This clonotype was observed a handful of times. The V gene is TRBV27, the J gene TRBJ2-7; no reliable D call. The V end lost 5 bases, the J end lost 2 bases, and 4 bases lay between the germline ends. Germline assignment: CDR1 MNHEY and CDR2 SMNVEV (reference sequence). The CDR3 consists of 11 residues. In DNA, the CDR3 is TGTGCCAGCAGTATTCCCTACGAGCAGTACTTC. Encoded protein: CASSIPYEQYF.

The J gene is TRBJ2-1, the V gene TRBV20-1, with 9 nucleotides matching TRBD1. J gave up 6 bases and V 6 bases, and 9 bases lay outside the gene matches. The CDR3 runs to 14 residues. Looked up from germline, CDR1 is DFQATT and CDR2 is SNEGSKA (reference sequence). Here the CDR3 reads CSANGDREINEQFF. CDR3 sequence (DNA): TGCAGTGCCAACGGGGACAGGGAGATCAATGAGCAGTTCTTC.

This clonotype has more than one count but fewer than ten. The CDR3 DNA follows: TGCAGTGCTAGTCTGCCAGACACTGAAGCTTTCTTT. It yields the protein CSASLPDTEAFF. The rearrangement joins TRBV20-1 to TRBJ1-1; D unresolved. The CDR3 length is 12 residues. Trimming pared 3 bases from V and 3 bases from J, leaving 8 bases between. In germline, CDR1 is DFQATT, CDR2 SNEGSKA (reference sequence).

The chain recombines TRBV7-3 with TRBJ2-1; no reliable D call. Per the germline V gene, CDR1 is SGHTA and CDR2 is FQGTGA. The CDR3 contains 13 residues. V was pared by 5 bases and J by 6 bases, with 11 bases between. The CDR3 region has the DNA TGTGCCAGCAGCGTAAATGGCGGCAATGAGCAGTTCTTC. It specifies CASSVNGGNEQFF.

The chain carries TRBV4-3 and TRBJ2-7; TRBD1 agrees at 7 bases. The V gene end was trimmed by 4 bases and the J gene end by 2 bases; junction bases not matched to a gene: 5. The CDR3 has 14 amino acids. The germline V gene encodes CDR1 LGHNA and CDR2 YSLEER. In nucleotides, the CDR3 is TGCGCCAGCAGCCTAGGGACAGTAACCTACGAGCAGTACTTC. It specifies CASSLGTVTYEQYF.

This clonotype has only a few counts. CDR3: CASRDGNTEAFF. The CDR3 coding sequence is TGTGCCAGTAGGGACGGGAACACTGAAGCTTTCTTT. The chain combines TRBV6-2 or TRBV6-3 with TRBJ1-1; a possible D gene is TRBD1 (5 bases). The CDR3 sequence is 12 residues long. Germline CDR1 reads MNHEY; CDR2 reads SVGEGT. Trimming cost V 9 bases and J 1 base, with 9 bases left between them.

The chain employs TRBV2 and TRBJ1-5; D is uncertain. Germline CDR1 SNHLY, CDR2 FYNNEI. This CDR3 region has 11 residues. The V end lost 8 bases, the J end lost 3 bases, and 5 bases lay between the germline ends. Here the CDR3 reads CASGTNQPQHF. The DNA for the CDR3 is TGTGCCAGCGGTACCAATCAGCCCCAGCATTTT.